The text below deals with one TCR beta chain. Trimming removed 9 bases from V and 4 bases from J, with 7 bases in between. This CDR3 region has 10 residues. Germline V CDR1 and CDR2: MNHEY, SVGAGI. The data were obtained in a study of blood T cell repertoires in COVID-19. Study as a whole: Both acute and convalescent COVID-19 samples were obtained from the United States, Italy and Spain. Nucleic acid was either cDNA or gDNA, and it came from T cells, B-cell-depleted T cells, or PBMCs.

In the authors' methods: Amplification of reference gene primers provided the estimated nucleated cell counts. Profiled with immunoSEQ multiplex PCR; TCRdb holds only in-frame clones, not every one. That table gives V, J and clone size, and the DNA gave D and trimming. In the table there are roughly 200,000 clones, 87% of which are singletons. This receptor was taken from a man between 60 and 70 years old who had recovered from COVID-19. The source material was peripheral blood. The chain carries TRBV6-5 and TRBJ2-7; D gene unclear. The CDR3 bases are TGTGCCAGTAACAGTTACGAGCAGTACTTC. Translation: CASNSYEQYF.